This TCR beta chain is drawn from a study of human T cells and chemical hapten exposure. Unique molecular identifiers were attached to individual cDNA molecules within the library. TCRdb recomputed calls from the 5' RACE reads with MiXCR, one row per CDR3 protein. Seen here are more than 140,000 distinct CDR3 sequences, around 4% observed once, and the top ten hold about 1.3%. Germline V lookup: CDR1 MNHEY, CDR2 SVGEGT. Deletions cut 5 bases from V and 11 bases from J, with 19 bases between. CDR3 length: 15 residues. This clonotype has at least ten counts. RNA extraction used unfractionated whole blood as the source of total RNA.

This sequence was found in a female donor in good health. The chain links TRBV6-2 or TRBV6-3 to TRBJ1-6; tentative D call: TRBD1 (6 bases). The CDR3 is CASSTDRPESAPLHF. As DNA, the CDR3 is TGTGCCAGCAGTACCGACAGGCCGGAGTCGGCACCCCTCCACTTT.